This note documents a single T cell receptor (beta chain) sequence. PCR employed 60 Vbeta and 13 Jbeta primers. Sequenced by immunoSEQ multiplex PCR; TCRdb stores in-frame clones only, minus some. The repertoire consists of under 200,000 clones, with roughly 75% occurring once and the leading ten covering over 2.5%. The data belong to a study of cytomegalovirus exposure and HLA in healthy donors. CDR1 and CDR2 (germline): SNHLY, FYNNEI. This CDR3 region has 14 residues. V shed 7 bases, J shed 5 bases, and the junction held 9 bases outside the gene matches. The sequenced sample consisted of PBMCs. The TCR originated in a female donor in good health and CMV-seronegative. The chain employs TRBV2 and TRBJ2-5; the match to TRBD2 covers 8 bases. The chain's CDR3 is CASKLWTSWETQYF. CDR3 DNA: TGTGCCAGCAAGCTTTGGACTAGCTGGGAGACCCAGTACTTC.